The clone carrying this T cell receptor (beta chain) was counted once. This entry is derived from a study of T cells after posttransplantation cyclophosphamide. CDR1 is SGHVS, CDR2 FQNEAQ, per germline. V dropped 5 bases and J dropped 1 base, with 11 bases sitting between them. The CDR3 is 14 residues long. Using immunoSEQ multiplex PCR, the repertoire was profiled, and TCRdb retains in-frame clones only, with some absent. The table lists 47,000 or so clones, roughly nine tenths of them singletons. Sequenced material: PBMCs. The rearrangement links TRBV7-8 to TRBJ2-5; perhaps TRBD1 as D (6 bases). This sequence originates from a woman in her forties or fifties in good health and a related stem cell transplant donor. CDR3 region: CASSPDRTQETQYF. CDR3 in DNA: TGTGCCAGCAGCCCGGACAGAACCCAAGAGACCCAGTACTTC.